Sequencing of this T cell receptor delta chain was carried out in a study of gamma-delta T cells after stem cell transplantation. TCRdb processed the RT-PCR reads again with the CATT caller. The table lists under 8,000 delta-chain clones, about 15% of them singletons. The CDR3 has 15 residues. V lost 5 bases and J lost 4, with 17 bases in between. Germline CDR1 TSWWSYY, CDR2 QGS. V is TRDV1 and J is TRDJ1; no clear D gene. This clonotype was sampled from a human donor. It is not recorded whose cells these are; they may come from a transplant donor. Sample: gamma-delta T cells. Written as DNA, the CDR3 is TGTGCTCTTGGGAAGAATGGCCGACGCGGCGATAAACTCATCTTT. It is translated as CALGKNGRRGDKLIF.